This T cell receptor beta chain is drawn from a study of beta chain features in type 1 diabetes. Study observations and caveats: For Type 1 diabetes patients, all four CD4+ subsets carried TCRB CDR3s that were moderately but significantly shorter. VDJ junctions from type 1 diabetes patients carried fewer insertions and larger deletions.

Expressed TCRB transcripts got sequenced, as all isolated RNA was reverse transcribed. Profiled with immunoSEQ multiplex PCR; TCRdb holds only in-frame clones, not every one. The table includes about 160,000 clones, around 8.3% detected once. CDR1 is SGHTA and CDR2 is FQGNSA in the germline V gene. The germline V and J ends were trimmed by 1 base and 4 bases, with 8 bases remaining between them. CDR3 size: 14 residues. This clone was seen only a few times. Its cognate antigen is unknown. Purity (above 98%) was reached by all sorted populations. This chain links TRBV7-2 with TRBJ2-1; unclear D gene. The clonotype originates from a woman in her late teens or twenties with type 1 diabetes. Material: central memory CD4+ T cells from blood. The CDR3 is CASSLGAAYNEQFF. As DNA, the CDR3 is TGTGCCAGCAGCTTAGGAGCAGCGTACAATGAGCAGTTCTTC. The full variable domain, with the rest looked up from reference TRBV7-2 and TRBJ2-1, is GAGVSQSPSNKVTEKGKDVELRCDPISGHTALYWYRQSLGQGLEFLIYFQGNSAPDKSGLPSDRFSAERTGGSVSTLTIQRTQQEDSAVYLCASSLGAAYNEQFFGPGTRLTVL.